The next 22 T cell receptor beta chains were all read from a single sample in a study of molecular identifiers for immune sequencing clone quantification. In TCRdb, the PCR reads were re-called with MiXCR into one record per CDR3 protein. The sample contains 460,000 or so distinct CDR3 sequences, about 21% of which appear only once. The sample was naive CD8+ T cells from blood, with Jurkat cell RNA spiked in. Subset reported: FACS-sorted CD8+CD4-CCR7+CD45RA+ naive T cells. The receptors were gathered from a human donor in good health. Some libraries in this study had Jurkat cell RNA spiked in.

This clonotype was seen a handful of times. The V gene is TRBV5-1, the J gene TRBJ2-5; 7 bases agree with TRBD1. Trimming took 4 bases from V and 0 from J; bases not matched to a gene: 9. CDR3 length: 16 residues. Germline V gene data show CDR1 as SGHRS and CDR2 as YFSETQ. The CDR3 DNA reads as TGCGCCAGCAGCCCCAAGACAGGGCTGTACCAAGAGACCCAGTACTTC. Translated, it gives CASSPKTGLYQETQYF.

V and J are TRBV27 and TRBJ1-5; D remains ambiguous. Trimming stripped 3 bases from V and 9 bases from J, with 12 bases between. In germline, CDR1 is MNHEY, CDR2 SMNVEV (reference sequence). The CDR3 is 13 amino acids. CDR3 residues: CASSFGPSGPQHF. DNA for the CDR3: TGTGCCAGCAGTTTCGGGCCCTCAGGGCCCCAGCATTTT.

This clonotype has ten or more counts. The chain employs TRBV7-9 and TRBJ2-3; 16 nucleotides align to TRBD2. This CDR3 has 20 residues. Germline CDR1 and CDR2: SEHNR and FQNEAQ (reference sequence). V trimming: 6 bases; J trimming: 4 bases; junction bases outside the gene matches: 16. The CDR3 region is CASRPSASGLAGGHADTQYF. In DNA form, the CDR3 reads TGTGCCAGCAGACCTAGTGCGTCGGGACTAGCGGGAGGGCATGCAGATACGCAGTATTTT.

The table lists this clonotype with a few counts. The CDR3 region has the DNA TGTGCCAGCAGAGATGGACAAAGCTATGGCTACACCTTC. Protein product: CASRDGQSYGYTF. The rearrangement links TRBV7-8 to TRBJ1-2; D may be TRBD1 (5 bases). CDR1 is SGHVS, CDR2 FQNEAQ, per germline. The CDR3 has 13 residues. The ends were cut back, 6 bases at V and 4 bases at J, with 12 bases in the middle.

This clonotype came up many times. The chain uses TRBV20-1 and TRBJ2-7; 10 nucleotides agree with TRBD2. Germline V gene lookup returns CDR1 DFQATT and CDR2 SNEGSKA (reference sequence). This CDR3 region has 13 residues. V dropped 7 bases and J dropped 2; count of bases not matched to a gene: 5. The CDR3: CSGEAGGTYEQYF. In nucleotides, the CDR3 is TGCAGTGGGGAAGCGGGAGGGACCTACGAGCAGTACTTC.

This clonotype was recorded at least ten times. The genes are TRBV7-9 and TRBJ2-3, with a possible D match to TRBD2 (6 bases). There are 15 residues in the CDR3. Trimming took 3 bases from V and 2 from J, leaving 12 bases between them. The germline V gene encodes CDR1 SEHNR and CDR2 FQNEAQ (reference sequence). The CDR3 protein is CASSFFAGPTDTQYF. The CDR3 DNA sequence: TGTGCCAGCAGCTTTTTTGCGGGACCCACAGATACGCAGTATTTT.

There are many counts of this clonotype. This chain links TRBV7-2 with TRBJ2-7; 7 bases agree with TRBD2. From germline, CDR1 is SGHTA and CDR2 FQGNSA. The length of the CDR3 is 13 residues. V was pared by 0 bases and J by 7 bases, with 3 bases of the junction left unmatched. The CDR3: CASSLARGGEQYF. CDR3 coding DNA: TGTGCCAGCAGCTTAGCGCGCGGGGGTGAGCAGTACTTC.

This clonotype was seen at least ten times. This chain joins TRBV5-1 and TRBJ2-5, with no clear D. Germline CDR1 reads SGHRS; CDR2 reads YFSETQ. The length of the CDR3 is 13 residues. With 4 bases removed from V and 3 bases from J, the gap between germline ends came to 10 bases. The CDR3 spells CASSEPWEETQYF. The CDR3 region has the DNA TGCGCCAGCAGCGAACCGTGGGAAGAGACCCAGTACTTC.

This clonotype was observed many times. J is TRBJ1-1 and V is TRBV4-2, with 7 bases aligning to TRBD1. The CDR3 runs 15 residues. The J segment lost 0 bases and the V segment lost 3 bases, leaving 4 bases of the junction unmatched. Germline CDR1 is LGHNA and CDR2 is YNFKEQ. The CDR3 reads CASSQGGQLNTEAFF. The CDR3 region has the DNA TGTGCCAGCAGCCAGGGGGGACAGTTGAACACTGAAGCTTTCTTT.

This clonotype showed up just a few times. The J gene is TRBJ2-3, the V gene TRBV20-1; D assignment may be TRBD1 or TRBD2 (5 bases each). Trimming shortened V by 6 bases and J by 0 bases, and 13 bases separated the two germline ends. There are 14 residues in the CDR3. Germline V gene lookup returns CDR1 DFQATT and CDR2 SNEGSKA (reference sequence). The CDR3 coding sequence is TGCAGTGCCGTTGTCAGGGAGAGCACAGATACGCAGTATTTT. This gives the protein CSAVVRESTDTQYF.

This clonotype was seen ten or more times. The chain links TRBV4-3 to TRBJ2-7, with 9 positions matching TRBD1. There are 15 residues in the CDR3. CDR1 and CDR2 from the germline V gene are LGHNA and YSLEER. V shed 4 bases, J shed 1 base, and the junction held 5 bases outside the gene matches. In DNA form, the CDR3 reads TGCGCCAGCAGCCTACGGGGACAGGGATCCTACGAGCAGTACTTC. Protein: CASSLRGQGSYEQYF.

The J gene is TRBJ1-4, the V gene TRBV4-3, with D possibly TRBD1 on 5 matching bases. This CDR3 has 14 amino acids. CDR1 LGHNA and CDR2 YSLEER come from the germline V gene. V gave up 3 bases and J gave up 6 bases, with 11 bases separating them. CDR3 DNA sequence: TGCGCCAGCAGCCATGACAGTTCCTATGAAAAACTGTTTTTT. Its translation is CASSHDSSYEKLFF.

This clonotype was seen many times. V and J are TRBV28 and TRBJ2-3; maybe TRBD1 (6 bases). Trimming took off 6 bases at V and 3 bases at J, with 10 bases between the two ends. The CDR3 covers 13 residues. In germline, CDR1 is MDHEN, CDR2 SYDVKM. The CDR3 nucleotides read TGTGCCAGCAGGAAACAGGGTACAGATACGCAGTATTTT. Translated: CASRKQGTDTQYF.

This clonotype was recorded many times. The chain is built from TRBV19 and TRBJ2-2; D call uncertain. The CDR3 loop spans 17 amino acids. Trimming took off 0 bases at V and 1 base at J, with 12 bases between the two ends. Looked up from germline, CDR1 is LNHDA and CDR2 is SQIVND (reference sequence). The CDR3, as DNA: TGTGCCAGTAGTATAGATGTTAGAGGAGTGAACACCGGGGAGCTGTTTTTT. It encodes CASSIDVRGVNTGELFF.

The chain carries TRBV15 and TRBJ2-3; possible D gene TRBD1, 5 bases. This CDR3 comprises 16 residues. Trimming took off 4 bases at V and 7 bases at J, with 21 bases between the two ends. Germline V gives CDR1 LNHNV, CDR2 YYDKDF (reference sequence). CDR3 residues: CATSNSLLGALNTQYF. DNA for the CDR3: TGTGCCACCAGCAACTCCCTTTTAGGGGCGTTGAATACGCAGTATTTT.

In this sample, this clonotype turned up a few times. The J gene is TRBJ2-5, the V gene TRBV7-2, with TRBD1 matching over 7 bases. V lost 2 bases, J lost 4 bases, and 7 bases stayed unmatched. This CDR3 has 15 residues. The germline gives CDR1 SGHTA, CDR2 FQGNSA. The chain's CDR3 is CASSLFLGTVETQYF. In DNA, the CDR3 is TGTGCCAGCAGCTTATTCTTGGGGACAGTAGAGACCCAGTACTTC.

The chain uses TRBV12-3 or TRBV12-4 and TRBJ2-7; TRBD2 matches 8 bases. The junction had 14 bases not matched to a gene; V was cut back by 6 bases and J by 7 bases. This CDR3 is built from 15 residues. The CDR3 sequence is CASSLTGLELNEQYF. CDR3 DNA: TGTGCCAGCAGCCTTACGGGACTAGAGCTCAATGAGCAGTACTTC.

This clonotype was observed many times. The chain has TRBV25-1 and TRBJ2-1, with TRBD2 matching 9 bases. V trimming: 0 bases; J trimming: 8 bases; junction bases outside the gene matches: 8. The CDR3 extends over 16 amino acids. The germline gives CDR1 MGHDK, CDR2 SYGVNS. The CDR3 bases are TGTGCCAGCAGTGAATATTTCAAGCGGGGGGTCGATGAGCAGTTCTTC. This gives the protein CASSEYFKRGVDEQFF.

This clonotype has a count of ten or more. V gene TRBV4-3 combines with J gene TRBJ2-7; 7 bases fit TRBD1. V lost 1 base and J lost 3; bases outside the gene matches: 0. Looked up from germline, CDR1 is LGHNA and CDR2 is YSLEER. The CDR3 loop spans 13 amino acids. CDR3 loop: CASSQGTGYEQYF. As DNA, the CDR3 is TGCGCCAGCAGCCAAGGGACAGGCTACGAGCAGTACTTC.

This clonotype was seen at least ten times. V and J are TRBV29-1 and TRBJ2-2; D is unclear. Trimming pared 7 bases from V and 5 bases from J, leaving 17 bases between. CDR1 is SQVTM, CDR2 ANQGSEA, per germline. The CDR3 has 14 residues. The CDR3 region has the DNA TGCAGCGCCAAAGGGCCGGATAATACCGGGGAGCTGTTTTTT. Translation gives CSAKGPDNTGELFF.

This clonotype was observed a handful of times. The J gene is TRBJ2-2, the V gene TRBV9; 10 nucleotides align to TRBD2. This CDR3 spans 15 amino acids. Germline CDR1 and CDR2: SGDLS and YYNGEE. V trimming: 3 bases; J trimming: 1 base; junction bases outside the gene matches: 0. CDR3 in amino acids: CASSGTSGNTGELFF. CDR3 nucleotides: TGTGCCAGCAGCGGGACTAGCGGGAACACCGGGGAGCTGTTTTTT.

The sample holds many counts of this clonotype. The V gene is TRBV5-1, the J gene TRBJ2-5; maybe TRBD2 (6 bases). Germline V gene sequence: CDR1 SGHRS, CDR2 YFSETQ. The CDR3 has 15 amino acids. V lost 0 bases, J lost 4 bases, and 13 bases lay in between. The CDR3 loop is CASSLAWGRRETQYF. CDR3 in DNA: TGCGCCAGCAGCTTGGCCTGGGGGAGGAGAGAGACCCAGTACTTC.